This T cell receptor beta chain was found in a study of graft-versus-host responses after intestinal transplantation. Study-level background: Every one of the recipients received anti-thymocyte globulin induction and afterwards took tacrolimus and steroids for approximately three years. Broader study findings: Recipient-marrow GvH clones were detected, some having first appeared in ileum or blood.

The table came from immunoSEQ multiplex PCR; TCRdb's copy has only in-frame clones and leaves some out. The data contain 110,000 to 150,000 clones, 92% of them singletons. Concerning this clone: As yet, its antigen is unknown.

CDR1 is MNHEY and CDR2 is SMNVEV in the germline V gene (reference sequence). The CDR3 covers 14 residues. The sequence derives from a human donor who received an intestinal transplant. This sequence joins TRBV27 and TRBJ2-5; D unclear. TRBJ2-7 explains the end of the DNA better; the J call may be wrong. Sequences were derived from unstimulated CD4+ T cells sorted from spleen or lymph node cells, sampled before intestinal transplant. DNA for the CDR3: TGTGCCAGCAGTTGGTACAGAACCTCCTACGAGCAGTACTTC. Translating it yields CASSWYRTSYEQYF.